Listed here are 13 T cell receptor beta chains from one sample, sequenced in a study of blood T cells in healthy people across ages. With a J-beta primer mix and a sample-barcoded 5' primer, a second PCR ran about 7 to 11 cycles. TCRdb reprocessed the 5' RACE reads with MiXCR, giving one entry per CDR3 protein. Among roughly 1.7 million distinct CDR3 sequences listed, roughly 30% were seen once. Sequencing input: blood. All receptors come from a woman in her 30s in good health.

The chain joins TRBV20-1 to TRBJ2-7, with 16 nucleotides matching TRBD2. The J call could be wrong; TRBJ2-4 is a better fit for the DNA end. This CDR3 is built from 15 residues. CDR1 is DFQATT, CDR2 SNEGSKA, per germline (reference sequence). CDR3 DNA sequence: TGCAGTGCTGGGACTAGCGGGGGGGCTAAAAACATTCAGTACTTC. Translated, it gives CSAGTSGGAKNIQYF.

This clonotype was seen more than once but under ten times. The chain couples TRBV20-1 to TRBJ2-3; a possible D gene is TRBD1 (5 bases). Germline lookup yields CDR1 DFQATT and CDR2 SNEGSKA (reference sequence). The CDR3 is 17 residues long. Trimming shortened V by 2 bases and J by 2 bases, and 20 bases separated the two germline ends. The CDR3 sequence: CSARSPPGHLVTDTQYF. DNA of the CDR3: TGCAGTGCTAGATCTCCCCCTGGACACCTAGTCACAGATACGCAGTATTTT.

This clonotype was counted a few times. The chain combines TRBV5-5 with TRBJ2-1; 8 bases are a match to TRBD2. With 0 bases clipped from V and 6 bases from J, the junction kept 8 bases outside the gene matches. CDR1 is SGHKS and CDR2 is YYEKEE in the germline V gene (reference sequence). The CDR3 has 16 residues. The CDR3 protein is CASSLGGTSQGNEQFF. The DNA for the CDR3 is TGTGCCAGCAGCTTGGGGGGGACTAGTCAGGGCAATGAGCAGTTCTTC.

V and J are TRBV30 and TRBJ1-5, with a weak D call TRBD1 (6 bases). The CDR3 is 13 amino acids. The germline V gene has CDR1 GTSNPN and CDR2 SVGIG (reference sequence). The ends were cut back, 1 base at V and 10 bases at J, with 14 bases in the middle. CDR3 sequence: CAWSGGGLGPQHF. DNA of the CDR3: TGTGCCTGGAGTGGGGGGGGCCTAGGACCCCAGCATTTT.

This clonotype was counted a few times. The chain employs TRBV20-1 and TRBJ2-3, with 8 bases matching TRBD2. The CDR3 spans 15 residues. The germline gives CDR1 DFQATT, CDR2 SNEGSKA (reference sequence). The V segment lost 3 bases and the J segment 1 base; nucleotides outside the gene matches: 6. CDR3 in DNA: TGCAGTGCTAGGGAGCGGGGGCGCCGCACAGATACGCAGTATTTT. This codes for CSARERGRRTDTQYF.

This chain links TRBV9 with TRBJ1-4; 9 bases line up with TRBD1. Germline V gives CDR1 SGDLS, CDR2 YYNGEE. This CDR3 spans 16 amino acids. With V trimmed by 4 bases and J by 10 bases, 14 bases remained unmatched. CDR3 nucleotides: TGTGCCAGCAGCTCGACCGGGACAGGGTCTTTAGGAAAACTGTTTTTT. Encoded protein: CASSSTGTGSLGKLFF.

V and J are TRBV20-1 and TRBJ2-7; the D gene could be TRBD1 or TRBD2 (7 bases each). This CDR3 contains 15 residues. The V end was cut by 1 base, the J end by 3 bases, with 16 bases between. Germline V gene data show CDR1 as DFQATT and CDR2 as SNEGSKA (reference sequence). As DNA, the CDR3 is TGCAGTGCTAGAGCTCTGACAGGGAGGGTCTACGAGCAGTACTTC. Its translation is CSARALTGRVYEQYF.

The chain employs TRBV29-1 and TRBJ1-4; D call uncertain. The CDR3 is 13 residues long. The germline gives CDR1 SQVTM, CDR2 ANQGSEA. Trimming removed 3 bases from V and 7 bases from J, with 12 bases in between. The CDR3 DNA follows: TGCAGCGTTGAGGCCAGTCTGGGTGAAAAACTGTTTTTT. Protein: CSVEASLGEKLFF.

This clonotype was recorded a few times. The gene calls are TRBV7-2 and TRBJ2-1; tentatively, D is TRBD1 (6 bases). The germline V and J ends were trimmed by 8 bases and 6 bases, with 20 bases remaining between them. Germline CDR1 and CDR2: SGHTA and FQGNSA. The CDR3 consists of 15 residues. In DNA form, the CDR3 reads TGTGCCAGCCGACAGGTTGGGGGAATAAGCAATGAGCAGTTCTTC. Its protein is CASRQVGGISNEQFF.

This clonotype was counted only a few times. The chain uses TRBV12-3 or TRBV12-4 and TRBJ2-3; 11 bases match TRBD2. V was clipped by 6 bases and J by 9 bases; unmatched bases: 11. This CDR3 has 15 residues. CDR3: CASRGFLAGGRTQYF. In nucleotides, the CDR3 is TGTGCCAGCAGGGGATTTCTAGCGGGGGGCCGCACGCAGTATTTT.

This clonotype showed up many times. This sequence joins TRBV4-1 and TRBJ2-7; tentative D call: TRBD1 (6 bases). The V gene's germline CDR1 is MGHRA and CDR2 YSYEKL. The CDR3 has 15 amino acids. The V end was cut by 0 bases, the J end by 2 bases, with 11 bases between. The CDR3 reads CASSQEDRPPYEQYF. For the CDR3, the DNA is TGCGCCAGCAGCCAAGAGGACAGACCCCCCTACGAGCAGTACTTC.

This chain links TRBV6-6 with TRBJ1-1; D call uncertain. Deletions cut 5 bases from V and 3 bases from J, with 10 bases between. The CDR3 consists of 13 residues. CDR1 MNHNY and CDR2 SVGAGI come from the germline V gene (reference sequence). The CDR3 DNA reads TGTGCCAGCAGTGTTCAGTCGTACACTGAAGCTTTCTTT. Its translation is CASSVQSYTEAFF.

Note on this clonotype: Mismatch with germline at one junction end may stem from a read error. This chain uses TRBV4-1 with TRBJ2-3; no clear D gene. The CDR3 runs to 17 residues. The V gene's germline CDR1 is MGHRA and CDR2 YSYEKL. CDR3 amino acids: CAGSQDLSYPRTDTQYF. CDR3 in DNA: TGCGCCGGCAGCCAAGACCTATCTTATCCCAGGACAGATACGCAGTATTTT.